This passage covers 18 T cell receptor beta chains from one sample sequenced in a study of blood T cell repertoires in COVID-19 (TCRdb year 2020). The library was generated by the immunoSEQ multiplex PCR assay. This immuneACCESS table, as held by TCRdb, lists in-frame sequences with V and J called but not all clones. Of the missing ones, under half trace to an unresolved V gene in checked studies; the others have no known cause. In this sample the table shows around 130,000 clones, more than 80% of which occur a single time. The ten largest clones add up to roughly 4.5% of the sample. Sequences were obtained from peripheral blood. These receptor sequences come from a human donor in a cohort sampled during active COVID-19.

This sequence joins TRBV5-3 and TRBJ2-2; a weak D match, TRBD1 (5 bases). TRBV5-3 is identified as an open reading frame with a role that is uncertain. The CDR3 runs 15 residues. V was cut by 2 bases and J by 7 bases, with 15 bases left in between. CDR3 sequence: CARSFAHRMVGELFF. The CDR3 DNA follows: TGTGCCAGAAGCTTTGCTCACAGGATGGTCGGGGAGCTGTTTTTT.

CDR3 DNA sequence: TGTGCCAGCAGTCCGGGAGAACGTGTTGATGAGCAGTTCTTC. It yields the protein CASSPGERVDEQFF. The V gene is TRBV2, the J gene TRBJ2-1, with a tentative D call TRBD2 (6 bases). The germline CDR1 and CDR2 sequences are SNHLY and FYNNEI. The V and J ends lost 5 bases and 8 bases respectively, with 16 bases between them. The CDR3 length is 14 residues.

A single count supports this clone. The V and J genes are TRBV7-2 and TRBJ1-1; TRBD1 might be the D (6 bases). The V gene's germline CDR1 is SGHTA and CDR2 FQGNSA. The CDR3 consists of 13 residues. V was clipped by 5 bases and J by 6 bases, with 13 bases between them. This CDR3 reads CASSLESGAEAFF. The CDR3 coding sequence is TGTGCCAGCAGCCTAGAGTCAGGGGCTGAAGCTTTCTTT.

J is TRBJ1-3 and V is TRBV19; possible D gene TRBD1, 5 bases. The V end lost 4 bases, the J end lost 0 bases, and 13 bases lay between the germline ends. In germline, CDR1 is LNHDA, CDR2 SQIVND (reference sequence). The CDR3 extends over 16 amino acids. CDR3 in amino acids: CASSTPRQISGNTIYF. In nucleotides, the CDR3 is TGTGCCAGTAGTACTCCCCGACAGATCTCTGGAAACACCATATATTTT.

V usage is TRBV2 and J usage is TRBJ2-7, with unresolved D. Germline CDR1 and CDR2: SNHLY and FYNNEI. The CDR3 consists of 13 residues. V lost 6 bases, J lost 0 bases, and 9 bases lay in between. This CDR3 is CASRETYSYEQYV. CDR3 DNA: TGTGCCAGCAGGGAGACCTACTCCTACGAGCAGTACGTC.

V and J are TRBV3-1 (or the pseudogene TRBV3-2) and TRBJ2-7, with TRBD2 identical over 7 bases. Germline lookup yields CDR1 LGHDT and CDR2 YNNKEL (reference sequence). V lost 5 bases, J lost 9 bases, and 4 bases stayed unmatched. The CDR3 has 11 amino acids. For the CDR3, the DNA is TGTGCCAGCAGCTGGGGGGAGGGGCAGTACTTC. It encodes CASSWGEGQYF.

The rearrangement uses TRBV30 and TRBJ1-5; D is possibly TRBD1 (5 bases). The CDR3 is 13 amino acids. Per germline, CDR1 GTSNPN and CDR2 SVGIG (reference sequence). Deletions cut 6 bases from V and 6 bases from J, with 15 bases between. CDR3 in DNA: TGTGCCTGCTCGGGCGGGGACGCTCAGCCCCAGCATTTT. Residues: CACSGGDAQPQHF.

The CDR3 protein is CASSPRSSGGGTDTQYF. In DNA form, the CDR3 reads TGTGCCAGCAGCCCGAGGTCAAGCGGGGGAGGCACAGATACGCAGTATTTT. This rearrangement joins TRBV27 to TRBJ2-3; the match to TRBD2 covers 8 bases. CDR1 is MNHEY and CDR2 is SMNVEV in the germline V gene (reference sequence). CDR3 size: 17 residues. V shed 6 bases, J shed 1 base, and the junction held 12 bases outside the gene matches.

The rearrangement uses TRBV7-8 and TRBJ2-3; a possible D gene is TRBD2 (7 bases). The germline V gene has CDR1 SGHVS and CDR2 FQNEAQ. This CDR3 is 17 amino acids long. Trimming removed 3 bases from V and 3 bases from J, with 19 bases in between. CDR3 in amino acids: CASSLRGRGGVTDTQYF. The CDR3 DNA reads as TGTGCCAGCAGCTTGAGGGGGAGGGGCGGAGTAACAGATACGCAGTATTTT. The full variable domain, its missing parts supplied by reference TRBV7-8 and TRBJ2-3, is GAGVSQSPRYKVAKRGQDVALRCDPISGHVSLFWYQQALGQGPEFLTYFQNEAQLDKSGLPSDRFFAERPEGSVSTLKIQRTQQEDSAVYLCASSLRGRGGVTDTQYFGPGTRLTVL.

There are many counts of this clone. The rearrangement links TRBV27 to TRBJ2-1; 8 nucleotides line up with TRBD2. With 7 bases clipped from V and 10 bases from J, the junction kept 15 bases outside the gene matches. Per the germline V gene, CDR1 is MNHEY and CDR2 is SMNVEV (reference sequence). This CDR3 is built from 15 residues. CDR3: CASKGTGTRWYEQFF. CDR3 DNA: TGTGCCAGCAAAGGGACCGGGACTAGGTGGTACGAGCAGTTCTTC.

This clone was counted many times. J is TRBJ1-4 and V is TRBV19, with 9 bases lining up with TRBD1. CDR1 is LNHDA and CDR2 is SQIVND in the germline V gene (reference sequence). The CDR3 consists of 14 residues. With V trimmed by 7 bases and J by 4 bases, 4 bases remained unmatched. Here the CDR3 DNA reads TGTGCCAGTAACCCGGGACAGGGTAATGAAAAACTGTTTTTT. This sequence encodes CASNPGQGNEKLFF.

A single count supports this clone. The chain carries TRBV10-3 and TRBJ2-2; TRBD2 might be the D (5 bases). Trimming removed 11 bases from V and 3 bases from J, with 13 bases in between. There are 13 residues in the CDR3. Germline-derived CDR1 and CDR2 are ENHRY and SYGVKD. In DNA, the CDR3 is TGTGCCGCGGCGAGGGATTACACCGGGGAGCTGTTTTTT. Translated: CAAARDYTGELFF.

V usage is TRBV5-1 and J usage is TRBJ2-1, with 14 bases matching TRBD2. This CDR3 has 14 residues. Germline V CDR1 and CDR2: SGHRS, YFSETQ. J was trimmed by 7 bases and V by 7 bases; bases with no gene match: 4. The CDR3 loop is CASGTSGSPNEQFF. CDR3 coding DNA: TGCGCCAGCGGGACTAGCGGGAGCCCAAATGAGCAGTTCTTC.

This chain's CDR3 is CAGFRTNQETQYF. DNA of the CDR3: TGTGCCGGCTTTCGGACAAATCAAGAGACCCAGTACTTC. The chain links TRBV2 to TRBJ2-5; tentative D call: TRBD1 (5 bases). V lost 11 bases, J lost 2 bases, and 15 bases lay in between. The CDR3 contains 13 residues. Germline V gene sequence: CDR1 SNHLY, CDR2 FYNNEI.

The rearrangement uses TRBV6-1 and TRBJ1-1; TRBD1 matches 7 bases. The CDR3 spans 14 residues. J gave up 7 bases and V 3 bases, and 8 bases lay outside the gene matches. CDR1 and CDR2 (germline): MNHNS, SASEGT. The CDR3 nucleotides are TGTGCCAGCAGTGACCAGGGGGGATACAGTGAAGCTTTCTTT. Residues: CASSDQGGYSEAFF.

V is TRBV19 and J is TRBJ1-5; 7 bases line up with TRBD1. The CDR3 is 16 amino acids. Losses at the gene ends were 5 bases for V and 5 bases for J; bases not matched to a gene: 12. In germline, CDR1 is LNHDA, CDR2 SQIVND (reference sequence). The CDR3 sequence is CASSLEKGRGDQPQHF. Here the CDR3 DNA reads TGTGCCAGTAGTCTGGAAAAGGGCAGGGGGGATCAGCCCCAGCATTTT.

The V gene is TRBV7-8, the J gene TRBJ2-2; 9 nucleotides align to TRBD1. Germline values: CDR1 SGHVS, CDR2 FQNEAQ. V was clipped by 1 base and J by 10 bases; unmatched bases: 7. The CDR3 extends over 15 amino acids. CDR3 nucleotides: TGTGCCAGCAGCTTAGAGACAGGGGGAATCAAGGAGCTGTTTTTT. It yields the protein CASSLETGGIKELFF.

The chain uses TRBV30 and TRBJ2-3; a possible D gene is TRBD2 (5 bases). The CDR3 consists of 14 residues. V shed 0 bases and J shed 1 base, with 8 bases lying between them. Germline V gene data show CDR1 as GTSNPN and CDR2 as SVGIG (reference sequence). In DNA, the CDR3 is TGTGCCTGGAGTGTAAGCGGTGGCACAGATACGCAGTATTTT. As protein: CAWSVSGGTDTQYF.